The 2 T cell receptor beta chains given below trace back to one sample, sequenced in a study of blood T cell repertoires in COVID-19. Measured with immunoSEQ multiplex PCR; TCRdb has only the in-frame clones, and not every one. The sample carries a few hundred thousand clones, approximately 81% recorded once. Material: PBMCs or T cells enriched from blood (not recorded which). These receptors all come from a woman aged 50 to 65 who had been exposed to COVID-19.

The rearrangement links TRBV5-5 to TRBJ2-1, with a weak D call TRBD2 (6 bases). This CDR3 is built from 14 residues. Germline CDR1 and CDR2: SGHKS and YYEKEE (reference sequence). V was shortened by 0 bases and J by 4 bases, with 8 bases between the two germline ends. In nucleotides, the CDR3 is TGTGCCAGCAGCTTGGTGGGGGGTTACAATGAGCAGTTCTTC. It yields the protein CASSLVGGYNEQFF.

The rearrangement uses TRBV30 and TRBJ1-2, with 8 bases identical to TRBD1. Germline V gene sequence: CDR1 GTSNPN, CDR2 SVGIG (reference sequence). This CDR3 region has 13 residues. V shed 5 bases, J shed 8 bases, and the junction held 10 bases outside the gene matches. CDR3 region: CAWATGESGGYTF. As DNA, the CDR3 is TGTGCCTGGGCGACAGGGGAATCGGGGGGCTACACCTTC. Full variable domain (outside the CDR3, taken from reference TRBV30 and TRBJ1-2): SQTIHQWPATLVQPVGSPLSLECTVEGTSNPNLYWYRQAAGRGLQLLFYSVGIGQISSEVPQNLSASRPQDRQFILSSKKLLLSDSGFYLCAWATGESGGYTFGSGTRLTVV.